Each of the 8 T cell receptor beta chains below was sequenced from the same sample in a study of blood T cells in healthy people across ages. PCR was performed a second time for about 7 to 11 cycles using a sample-barcoded 5' primer and a J-beta primer mix. A single record per CDR3 protein comes from TCRdb applying MiXCR to the 5' RACE reads. The table lists around 1.5 million distinct CDR3 sequences, about 31% of them singletons. Sequenced sample: blood. The receptors here all came from a woman in her twenties or thirties in good health.

Only a few counts were recorded for this clonotype. The V and J genes are TRBV5-1 and TRBJ2-5; the match to TRBD1 covers 9 bases. The CDR3 is 14 amino acids. J gave up 5 bases and V 6 bases, and 8 bases lay outside the gene matches. Looked up from germline, CDR1 is SGHRS and CDR2 is YFSETQ. The CDR3 is CASTSTGGGETQYF. CDR3 sequence (DNA): TGCGCCAGCACCTCGACAGGGGGAGGCGAGACCCAGTACTTC.

In its sample, this clonotype was seen a few times. The gene calls are TRBV2 and TRBJ1-5; a weak D match, TRBD1 (6 bases). The CDR3 consists of 13 residues. V lost 7 bases and J 3 bases, leaving 10 bases between the germline ends. The germline CDR1 and CDR2 sequences are SNHLY and FYNNEI. CDR3 protein: CASTDRTNQPQHF. The CDR3 nucleotides read TGTGCCAGCACTGACAGGACCAATCAGCCCCAGCATTTT.

This clonotype was seen only a few times. The chain is built from TRBV3-1 and TRBJ2-3; D uncertain. The CDR3 consists of 13 residues. V lost 2 bases and J lost 6, with 9 bases in between. Germline V gene sequence: CDR1 LGHDT, CDR2 YNNKEL (reference sequence). The CDR3 DNA reads TGTGCCAGCAGCCAACAAAACCAGGATACGCAGTATTTT. Protein sequence: CASSQQNQDTQYF.

A few counts support this clonotype. V usage is TRBV11-2 and J usage is TRBJ2-6; 8 nucleotides match TRBD1. The J segment lost 0 bases and the V segment lost 5 bases, leaving 9 bases of the junction unmatched. Germline lookup yields CDR1 SGHAT and CDR2 FQNNGV. The CDR3 spans 18 residues. CDR3 coding DNA: TGTGCCAGCAGCCCAGCGAGGACAGGGATCTCTGGGGCCAACGTCCTGACTTTC. Its protein is CASSPARTGISGANVLTF.

V gene TRBV28 combines with J gene TRBJ2-7; 7 bases line up with TRBD2. The CDR3 has 14 residues. The V gene end was trimmed by 3 bases and the J gene end by 3 bases; junction bases not matched to a gene: 5. Per the germline V gene, CDR1 is MDHEN and CDR2 is SYDVKM. CDR3 protein: CASSFPSGYYEQYF. The CDR3 coding sequence is TGTGCCAGCAGTTTCCCTAGCGGTTACTACGAGCAGTACTTC.

This clonotype was counted between two and nine times. V gene TRBV18 combines with J gene TRBJ2-7; perhaps TRBD1 as D (5 bases). Trimming shortened V by 3 bases and J by 2 bases, and 11 bases separated the two germline ends. The CDR3 runs 14 residues. The germline gives CDR1 KGHSH, CDR2 LQKENI. CDR3 coding DNA: TGTGCCAGCTCACCCGGATCGACAGCCTACGAGCAGTACTTC. Translation gives CASSPGSTAYEQYF.

V and J are TRBV10-3 and TRBJ2-1, with D possibly matching TRBD1 (5 bases). Deletions cut 3 bases from V and 4 bases from J, with 13 bases between. CDR3 length: 15 amino acids. Germline V CDR1 and CDR2: ENHRY, SYGVKD. The chain's CDR3 is CAISDGNRIYNEQFF. DNA of the CDR3: TGTGCCATCAGTGATGGTAACAGGATATACAATGAGCAGTTCTTC.

In its sample, this clonotype was seen a few times. The rearrangement joins TRBV3-1 to TRBJ1-5; D remains ambiguous. The germline V and J ends were trimmed by 0 bases and 3 bases, with 6 bases remaining between them. Germline loops: CDR1 LGHDT, CDR2 YNNKEL (reference sequence). The CDR3 has 14 amino acids. The CDR3 sequence is CASSQEGFNQPQHF. The DNA for the CDR3 is TGTGCCAGCAGCCAAGAAGGGTTCAATCAGCCCCAGCATTTT.